Presented here are 29 T cell receptor beta chains from one specimen sequenced in a study of blood T cell repertoires in COVID-19. The data were produced by immunoSEQ multiplex PCR, yet TCRdb's version contains in-frame clones alone and is incomplete. The data contain some 180,000 clones, about four fifths of them singletons. The specimen sequenced was peripheral blood. These receptors all come from an elderly woman with COVID-19, enrolled during active disease.

This chain links TRBV20-1 with TRBJ2-3; D gene ambiguous. The V end lost 4 bases, the J end lost 6 bases, and 5 bases lay between the germline ends. Germline lookup yields CDR1 DFQATT and CDR2 SNEGSKA (reference sequence). The CDR3 is 10 amino acids. DNA for the CDR3: TGCAGTGCTAACGCGGATACGCAGTATTTT. Translated, it gives CSANADTQYF.

CDR3 region: CASSHGQGHSPLHF. The DNA for the CDR3 is TGTGCCAGCAGTCACGGACAGGGGCATTCACCCCTCCACTTT. This sequence joins TRBV27 and TRBJ1-6; 9 nucleotides agree with TRBD1. The CDR3 loop spans 14 amino acids. V was clipped by 5 bases and J by 8 bases; unmatched bases: 4. CDR1 and CDR2 from the germline V gene are MNHEY and SMNVEV (reference sequence).

On this clone itself: A read error may be the cause here, since a much bigger clone is one base away. J is TRBJ2-7 and V is TRBV3-1 (or the pseudogene TRBV3-2), with D possibly matching TRBD2 (5 bases). Trimming left V 0 bases short and J 0 bases short, with 6 bases between. In germline, CDR1 is LGHDT, CDR2 YNNKEL (reference sequence). The CDR3 spans 14 residues. The CDR3 nucleotides are TGTGCCAGCAGCCAAGACCGGGGCTCCTACGAGCAGTACTTC. Its translation: CASSQDRGSYEQYF.

The chain uses TRBV27 and TRBJ2-7; TRBD1 agrees at 8 bases. The CDR3 extends over 18 amino acids. V shed 2 bases, J shed 6 bases, and the junction held 18 bases outside the gene matches. Germline CDR1 MNHEY, CDR2 SMNVEV (reference sequence). CDR3 sequence reads: CASSLKAPYTGGSGEQYF. In DNA form, the CDR3 reads TGTGCCAGCAGTTTAAAGGCCCCCTATACAGGGGGTTCCGGCGAGCAGTACTTC.

The rearrangement joins TRBV6-4 to TRBJ2-3, with 7 bases that match TRBD1. Germline CDR1 MRHNA, CDR2 SNTAGT. With 3 bases clipped from V and 2 bases from J, the junction kept 17 bases outside the gene matches. This CDR3 has 19 residues. This CDR3 is CASSESAGTEGKFTDTQYF. The CDR3 DNA is TGTGCCAGCAGTGAATCCGCCGGGACAGAGGGTAAGTTCACAGATACGCAGTATTTT.

The chain employs TRBV27 and TRBJ2-7, with TRBD2 as a possible D gene (7 bases). This CDR3 spans 19 amino acids. The germline V gene encodes CDR1 MNHEY and CDR2 SMNVEV (reference sequence). V was trimmed by 7 bases and J by 0 bases, leaving 28 bases between them. Written as DNA, the CDR3 is TGTGCCAGCACTACTAAGAGCGGGGACAACGCGTCCCCCTCCTACGAGCAGTACTTC. It specifies CASTTKSGDNASPSYEQYF.

This clone was picked up many times. The chain recombines TRBV12-3 or TRBV12-4 with TRBJ2-7; D ambiguous. V was trimmed by 3 bases and J by 2 bases, leaving 8 bases between them. The CDR3 sequence is 13 residues long. The DNA of the CDR3 is TGTGCCAGCAGTTTCGGTCCTACCTACGAGCAGTACTTC. The encoded protein is CASSFGPTYEQYF.

This sequence joins TRBV27 and TRBJ1-2; no clear D. The CDR3 totals 15 residues. The germline V gene encodes CDR1 MNHEY and CDR2 SMNVEV (reference sequence). Trimming removed 2 bases from V and 2 bases from J, with 12 bases in between. The CDR3 DNA is TGTGCCAGCAGTTTAGCGGGTTCTCAGAACTATGGCTACACCTTC. This codes for CASSLAGSQNYGYTF.

This chain connects TRBV4-3 to TRBJ1-3; D is uncertain. The germline gives CDR1 LGHNA, CDR2 YSLEER. The length of the CDR3 is 13 residues. Trimming pared 3 bases from V and 2 bases from J, leaving 5 bases between. CDR3 nucleotide sequence: TGCGCCAGCAGCCACGGGGCTGGAAACACCATATATTTT. Translating gives CASSHGAGNTIYF.

J is TRBJ2-1 and V is TRBV9; TRBD2 agrees at 10 bases. The germline gives CDR1 SGDLS, CDR2 YYNGEE. Losses at the gene ends were 3 bases for V and 1 base for J; bases not matched to a gene: 7. This CDR3 region has 17 residues. The CDR3 protein is CASSETQGLASYNEQFF. The CDR3 DNA is TGTGCCAGCAGCGAAACCCAGGGACTAGCGTCCTACAATGAGCAGTTCTTC.

This rearrangement joins TRBV2 to TRBJ2-5; the match to TRBD2 covers 7 bases. V lost 6 bases to trimming and J lost 1 base; unmatched junction nucleotides: 8. This CDR3 comprises 15 residues. Germline V lookup: CDR1 SNHLY, CDR2 FYNNEI. The CDR3 protein is CASRKPGLIQETQYF. CDR3 sequence (DNA): TGTGCCAGCAGGAAACCGGGACTAATCCAAGAGACCCAGTACTTC.

Concerning this clone itself: The same CDR3 is also encoded by other DNA sequences in this sample. J is TRBJ2-3 and V is TRBV7-2; 7 bases line up with TRBD2. Germline CDR1 SGHTA, CDR2 FQGNSA. CDR3 size: 14 residues. The trim removed 1 base at V and 4 bases at J, leaving 2 bases unmatched. CDR3 DNA sequence: TGTGCCAGCAGCTTAGTGGGGGGGGCAGATACGCAGTATTTT. Translating it yields CASSLVGGADTQYF.

The CDR3 region is CASSLEAGETYNEQFF. The CDR3 DNA reads TGTGCCAGCAGCTTAGAGGCGGGAGAGACCTACAATGAGCAGTTCTTC. The chain joins TRBV7-6 to TRBJ2-1; 7 nucleotides line up with TRBD2. Germline V CDR1 and CDR2: SGHVS, FNYEAQ. V shed 1 base and J 2 bases; nucleotides not matched to a gene: 5. CDR3 length: 16 residues.

CDR3 sequence: CATSSVDSARNTIYF. CDR3 sequence (DNA): TGTGCCACCAGCAGTGTGGACAGCGCGCGAAACACCATATATTTT. This sequence joins TRBV15 and TRBJ1-3, with D perhaps TRBD1 (6 bases). Germline CDR1 reads LNHNV; CDR2 reads YYDKDF (reference sequence). The CDR3 runs 15 residues. The V end was cut by 3 bases, the J end by 5 bases, with 14 bases between.

The V gene is TRBV18, the J gene TRBJ2-5; 7 bases map to TRBD1. CDR3 size: 16 residues. V trimming: 4 bases; J trimming: 2 bases; junction bases outside the gene matches: 10. Germline lookup yields CDR1 KGHSH and CDR2 LQKENI. The CDR3 loop reads CASSLRPGTAQETQYF. CDR3 nucleotides: TGTGCCAGCTCACTTAGACCCGGGACAGCTCAAGAGACCCAGTACTTC.

The gene calls are TRBV3-1 (or the pseudogene TRBV3-2) and TRBJ2-5; 7 nucleotides match TRBD1. J lost 3 bases, V lost 3 bases, and 1 base had no gene match. CDR1 is LGHDT and CDR2 is YNNKEL in the germline V gene (reference sequence). This CDR3 spans 13 amino acids. CDR3 sequence reads: CASSHQGEETQYF. The CDR3 DNA reads TGTGCCAGCAGCCACCAGGGGGAAGAGACCCAGTACTTC.

This rearrangement joins TRBV3-1 (or the pseudogene TRBV3-2) to TRBJ2-5, with D maybe TRBD2 (5 bases). Trimming pared 3 bases from V and 4 bases from J, leaving 9 bases between. The CDR3 is 13 amino acids. Germline V gene sequence: CDR1 LGHDT, CDR2 YNNKEL (reference sequence). The CDR3 region is CASSHGGSETQYF. The CDR3 region has the DNA TGTGCCAGCAGCCACGGAGGTTCAGAGACCCAGTACTTC.

This clone was recorded only once. The chain combines TRBV27 with TRBJ1-2; no clear D. There are 13 residues in the CDR3. Germline lookup yields CDR1 MNHEY and CDR2 SMNVEV (reference sequence). Trimming shortened V by 2 bases and J by 7 bases, and 11 bases separated the two germline ends. CDR3 coding DNA: TGTGCCAGCAGTTTACTCGGGTTGGGTGGCTACACCTTC. Encoded protein: CASSLLGLGGYTF.

The chain links TRBV15 to TRBJ2-1, with 13 bases fitting TRBD2. Germline CDR1 reads LNHNV; CDR2 reads YYDKDF (reference sequence). This CDR3 region has 17 residues. J was trimmed by 7 bases and V by 2 bases; bases with no gene match: 8. The CDR3 here is CATSRPFGLAGENEQFF. The DNA for the CDR3 is TGTGCCACCAGCAGACCTTTCGGACTAGCGGGGGAAAATGAGCAGTTCTTC.

The chain is built from TRBV5-4 and TRBJ2-3, with D tentatively TRBD2 (5 bases). Germline CDR1 reads SGHNT; CDR2 reads YYREEE (reference sequence). This CDR3 has 16 amino acids. V was trimmed by 0 bases and J by 4 bases, leaving 15 bases between them. The CDR3 protein is CASSLDGRGSADTQYF. CDR3 in DNA: TGTGCCAGCAGCTTGGACGGTAGAGGGAGCGCAGATACGCAGTATTTT.

This rearrangement joins TRBV30 to TRBJ1-5; D unresolved. With 2 bases removed from V and 5 bases from J, the gap between germline ends came to 10 bases. The germline V gene encodes CDR1 GTSNPN and CDR2 SVGIG (reference sequence). The CDR3 sequence is 13 residues long. CDR3 loop: CAWSLEGDQPQHF. The CDR3 DNA sequence: TGTGCCTGGAGTCTTGAGGGAGATCAGCCCCAGCATTTT. Complete variable domain (other parts from reference TRBV30 and TRBJ1-5): SQTIHQWPATLVQPVGSPLSLECTVEGTSNPNLYWYRQAAGRGLQLLFYSVGIGQISSEVPQNLSASRPQDRQFILSSKKLLLSDSGFYLCAWSLEGDQPQHFGDGTRLSIL.

This chain uses TRBV5-1 with TRBJ1-1; D ambiguous. The CDR3 is 14 residues long. Germline CDR1 is SGHRS and CDR2 is YFSETQ. Trimming took 0 bases from V and 2 from J, leaving 8 bases between them. CDR3 DNA sequence: TGCGCCAGCAGCTTGGAGCTGCCAAACACTGAAGCTTTCTTT. It is translated as CASSLELPNTEAFF. The complete variable domain, with remaining parts taken from reference TRBV5-1 and TRBJ1-1, reads KAGVTQTPRYLIKTRGQQVTLSCSPISGHRSVSWYQQTPGQGLQFLFEYFSETQRNKGNFPGRFSGRQFSNSRSEMNVSTLELGDSALYLCASSLELPNTEAFFGQGTRLTVV.

This clone was observed a few times. This sequence joins TRBV5-1 and TRBJ1-4, with no clear D. Looked up from germline, CDR1 is SGHRS and CDR2 is YFSETQ. V was cut by 1 base and J by 0 bases, with 4 bases left in between. The CDR3 consists of 14 residues. The CDR3 loop reads CASSLTATNEKLFF. The CDR3 nucleotides read TGCGCCAGCAGCTTGACTGCAACTAATGAAAAACTGTTTTTT.

This clone was counted once. This chain links TRBV27 with TRBJ2-7, with D possibly TRBD1 on 5 matching bases. CDR1 and CDR2 from the germline V gene are MNHEY and SMNVEV (reference sequence). The germline V and J ends were trimmed by 5 bases and 4 bases, with 15 bases remaining between them. This CDR3 comprises 14 residues. This chain's CDR3 is CASSPLAGKYEQYF. CDR3 DNA: TGTGCCAGCAGTCCACTTGCAGGGAAATACGAGCAGTACTTC.

Only a few counts were recorded for this clone. The CDR3 spells CSVLFQGNTEAFF. CDR3 coding DNA: TGCAGCGTTCTCTTCCAGGGGAACACTGAAGCTTTCTTT. The chain combines TRBV29-1 with TRBJ1-1; perhaps TRBD1 as D (5 bases). V gave up 5 bases and J gave up 1 base, with 11 bases separating them. The CDR3 contains 13 residues. The germline V gene encodes CDR1 SQVTM and CDR2 ANQGSEA.

This clone was observed a few times. The chain combines TRBV11-2 with TRBJ1-3; tentatively, D is TRBD1 (6 bases). This CDR3 has 15 residues. Germline loops: CDR1 SGHAT, CDR2 FQNNGV. The V end was cut by 5 bases, the J end by 0 bases, with 11 bases between. The CDR3 nucleotides are TGTGCCAGCAGCCTAGGGGGAGCCTCTGGAAACACCATATATTTT. Residues: CASSLGGASGNTIYF.

The V call is TRBV18, the J call TRBJ2-3; 9 bases align to TRBD1. With 3 bases clipped from V and 1 base from J, the junction kept 5 bases outside the gene matches. Germline-derived CDR1 and CDR2 are KGHSH and LQKENI. The CDR3 runs to 16 residues. CDR3 amino acids: CASSPKTGGGTDTQYF. CDR3 DNA: TGTGCCAGCTCACCTAAGACAGGGGGGGGCACAGATACGCAGTATTTT. Based on the CDR3 plus reference TRBV18 and TRBJ2-3, the full variable domain is NAGVMQNPRHLVRRRGQEARLRCSPMKGHSHVYWYRQLPEEGLKFMVYLQKENIIDESGMPKERFSAEFPKEGPSILRIQQVVRGDSAAYFCASSPKTGGGTDTQYFGPGTRLTVL.

The V and J genes are TRBV7-6 and TRBJ2-3, with D possibly matching TRBD2 (5 bases). The germline V gene encodes CDR1 SGHVS and CDR2 FNYEAQ. The V end lost 4 bases, the J end lost 2 bases, and 16 bases lay between the germline ends. The CDR3 length is 16 residues. CDR3 sequence: CASSSTLRGNTDTQYF. The CDR3 DNA follows: TGTGCCAGCAGCTCCACACTTCGGGGAAACACAGATACGCAGTATTTT.

The chain couples TRBV6-6 to TRBJ2-1; D is unresolved. This CDR3 region has 14 residues. V lost 2 bases to trimming and J lost 4 bases, with 9 bases between them. CDR1 is MNHNY, CDR2 SVGAGI, per germline (reference sequence). The CDR3 region is CASSYVSNYNEQFF. CDR3 sequence (DNA): TGTGCCAGCAGTTACGTGAGCAATTACAATGAGCAGTTCTTC.